A single sample is the source of the 16 T cell receptor beta chains below, sequenced in a study of blood T cell repertoires in COVID-19. Data came from immunoSEQ multiplex PCR; TCRdb stores just in-frame clones and leaves some out. The sample yields more than 95,000 clones, approximately 91% seen once. The material sequenced was peripheral blood. The receptor source for this set is a woman older than 75 with acute or convalescent COVID-19.

Details on this clone: Different DNA sequences within this sample yield the same CDR3. CDR3 amino acids: CASSFGQGAEKLFF. CDR3 nucleotides: TGCGCCAGCAGCTTTGGACAGGGAGCTGAAAAACTGTTTTTT. The V call is TRBV5-1, the J call TRBJ1-4; 8 bases fit TRBD1. Germline CDR1 SGHRS, CDR2 YFSETQ. This CDR3 comprises 14 residues. After removal of 2 bases from V and 7 bases from J, the junction contained 4 bases not matched to a gene.

The gene calls are TRBV6-5 and TRBJ1-2; D perhaps matches TRBD1 (5 bases). Per the germline V gene, CDR1 is MNHEY and CDR2 is SVGAGI. The V end lost 8 bases, the J end lost 5 bases, and 9 bases lay between the germline ends. The CDR3 runs to 11 residues. DNA for the CDR3: TGTGCCAGCGGAAGGGGATATGGCTACACCTTC. Protein sequence: CASGRGYGYTF.

This chain links TRBV5-1 with TRBJ2-3; D may be TRBD2 (6 bases). The CDR3 loop spans 15 amino acids. Germline V gene lookup returns CDR1 SGHRS and CDR2 YFSETQ. Trimming cost V 4 bases and J 1 base, with 13 bases left between them. The chain's CDR3 is CASSPGSSGTDTQYF. CDR3 sequence (DNA): TGCGCCAGCAGCCCCGGGAGTTCGGGCACAGATACGCAGTATTTT.

A note on this clone: Other DNA sequences of this sample code for an identical CDR3. This chain links TRBV5-1 with TRBJ1-5; 9 positions agree with TRBD1. The CDR3 extends over 15 amino acids. Germline V gene sequence: CDR1 SGHRS, CDR2 YFSETQ. Trimming took 4 bases from V and 3 from J; bases not matched to a gene: 5. Here the CDR3 DNA reads TGCGCCAGCAGCACCGGACAGGGGACCAATCAGCCCCAGCATTTT. Translated: CASSTGQGTNQPQHF. Variable domain in full (rest from reference TRBV5-1 and TRBJ1-5): KAGVTQTPRYLIKTRGQQVTLSCSPISGHRSVSWYQQTPGQGLQFLFEYFSETQRNKGNFPGRFSGRQFSNSRSEMNVSTLELGDSALYLCASSTGQGTNQPQHFGDGTRLSIL.

This clone was counted a few times. This sequence joins TRBV28 and TRBJ2-7; maybe TRBD1 (6 bases). Trimming took off 2 bases at V and 7 bases at J, with 12 bases between the two ends. The CDR3 sequence is 13 residues long. Germline lookup yields CDR1 MDHEN and CDR2 SYDVKM. This CDR3 reads CASSLGIGQEQYF. The CDR3 DNA reads TGTGCCAGCAGTTTAGGAATCGGACAGGAGCAGTACTTC.

The sample holds one count of this clone. The rearrangement joins TRBV5-4 to TRBJ2-3, with TRBD2 as a possible D gene (7 bases). Germline CDR1 reads SGHNT; CDR2 reads YYREEE (reference sequence). With 5 bases removed from V and 1 base from J, the gap between germline ends came to 23 bases. CDR3 length: 18 residues. CDR3 nucleotide sequence: TGTGCCAGCAGTCCAAATAGGGGGGAGGGAGACGGCACAGATACGCAGTATTTT. Protein sequence: CASSPNRGEGDGTDTQYF. Filled out from reference TRBV5-4 and TRBJ2-3, the complete variable domain reads ETGVTQSPTHLIKTRGQQVTLRCSSQSGHNTVSWYQQALGQGPQFIFQYYREEENGRGNFPPRFSGLQFPNYSSELNVNALELDDSALYLCASSPNRGEGDGTDTQYFGPGTRLTVL.

The chain recombines TRBV28 with TRBJ2-7; TRBD2 agrees at 13 bases. Unmatched junction bases numbered 5, after V lost 4 bases and J lost 2 bases. The CDR3 spans 16 residues. Per the germline V gene, CDR1 is MDHEN and CDR2 is SYDVKM. The CDR3 DNA is TGTGCCAGCAGTTCCCCGGGACTAGCGGGAACCTACGAGCAGTACTTC. This codes for CASSSPGLAGTYEQYF.

The chain recombines TRBV24-1 with TRBJ2-3; a weak D match, TRBD2 (6 bases). V gave up 5 bases and J gave up 8 bases, with 13 bases separating them. The CDR3 sequence is 13 residues long. Germline loops: CDR1 KGHDR, CDR2 SFDVKD. CDR3: CATSVGGEVTQYF. Here the CDR3 DNA reads TGTGCCACCAGTGTAGGAGGGGAAGTTACGCAGTATTTT.

The chain combines TRBV28 with TRBJ1-4; weak D call: TRBD1 (5 bases). V dropped 2 bases and J dropped 1 base, with 8 bases sitting between them. Germline values: CDR1 MDHEN, CDR2 SYDVKM. This CDR3 spans 15 amino acids. The CDR3 coding sequence is TGTGCCAGCAGTTTAGGGGGGATAACTAATGAAAAACTGTTTTTT. This gives the protein CASSLGGITNEKLFF.

The V and J genes are TRBV3-1 (or the pseudogene TRBV3-2) and TRBJ2-7, with 12 positions matching TRBD2. After removal of 1 base from V and 4 bases from J, the junction contained 2 bases not matched to a gene. The V gene's germline CDR1 is LGHDT and CDR2 YNNKEL (reference sequence). The CDR3 spans 15 residues. CDR3 sequence reads: CASSQASGGAYEQYF. Written as DNA, the CDR3 is TGTGCCAGCAGCCAAGCTAGCGGGGGGGCGTACGAGCAGTACTTC.

The chain links TRBV19 to TRBJ1-6; TRBD1 is a possible D gene (6 bases). V was clipped by 3 bases and J by 6 bases, with 15 bases between them. The CDR3 is 16 amino acids. CDR1 is LNHDA and CDR2 is SQIVND in the germline V gene (reference sequence). For the CDR3, the DNA is TGTGCCAGTAGTATTCGTTTCTGGGACACTAATTCACCCCTCCACTTT. Protein product: CASSIRFWDTNSPLHF.

V gene TRBV6-6 combines with J gene TRBJ1-1; D not certain. The V gene lost 7 bases and the J gene lost 0 bases, with 12 bases spanning the gap. CDR1 and CDR2 (germline): MNHNY, SVGAGI (reference sequence). The CDR3 covers 14 residues. This chain's CDR3 is CASNFRQMNTEAFF. CDR3 coding DNA: TGTGCCAGCAATTTCAGACAAATGAACACTGAAGCTTTCTTT.

The gene calls are TRBV7-3 and TRBJ2-7, with D possibly matching TRBD1 (6 bases). Germline V gene data show CDR1 as SGHTA and CDR2 as FQGTGA. The CDR3 length is 15 residues. With 1 base removed from V and 4 bases from J, the gap between germline ends came to 14 bases. The CDR3 protein is CASSLNGQGIYEQYF. The DNA for the CDR3 is TGTGCCAGCAGCTTAAATGGGCAGGGGATATACGAGCAGTACTTC.

The chain links TRBV27 to TRBJ1-1; tentative D call: TRBD1 (5 bases). Per germline, CDR1 MNHEY and CDR2 SMNVEV (reference sequence). The germline V and J ends were trimmed by 3 bases and 11 bases, with 19 bases remaining between them. The CDR3 consists of 14 residues. The CDR3 loop reads CASSFSRLGGAAFF. The CDR3 DNA sequence: TGTGCCAGCAGTTTTTCCCGGCTTGGAGGGGCGGCTTTCTTT.

Remarks on this clone: The same CDR3 can be traced to other DNA sequences in this sample. The rearrangement uses TRBV10-1 and TRBJ2-7; 8 positions agree with TRBD2. With 4 bases clipped from V and 2 bases from J, the junction kept 4 bases outside the gene matches. CDR3 length equals 14 residues. Germline V lookup: CDR1 WNHNN, CDR2 SYGVQD (reference sequence). This CDR3 reads CASSGGSGAYEQYF. The CDR3 nucleotides are TGCGCCAGCAGTGGCGGTAGCGGGGCCTACGAGCAGTACTTC.

The chain carries TRBV7-8 and TRBJ1-3; D is possibly TRBD1 (6 bases). The CDR3 runs 15 residues. Germline V CDR1 and CDR2: SGHVS, FQNEAQ. Deletions cut 3 bases from V and 0 bases from J, with 9 bases between. This chain's CDR3 is CASSLTGYSGNTIYF. In DNA, the CDR3 is TGTGCCAGCAGCTTGACAGGCTACTCTGGAAACACCATATATTTT.